These T cell receptor beta chains were read from a single sample in a study of blood T cell repertoires in COVID-19. Assay: immunoSEQ multiplex PCR; the TCRdb copy retains only in-frame clones and omits some. The table shows 250,000 to 300,000 clones, with 89% occurring only once. The sample was PBMCs or T cells enriched from blood (not recorded which). These receptors came from a woman aged 60 to 75 who had recovered from COVID-19. Each CDR3 is given with its conserved first and last residue. The D gene is left open where the match is weak. Clone size appears in some rows only: once, few, many, or a class for an expanded clone.

D: TRBD2
V: TRBV24-1
size: NA
J: TRBJ2-1
DNA: TGTGCCACCAGTGATAATTCTCGCGGGAGTTTTGATGAGCAGTTCTTC
CDR3: CATSDNSRGSFDEQFF

D: NA
V: TRBV19
size: few
J: TRBJ1-1
DNA: TGTGCCAGTCGACCGAAGACAGGATTGGGTGGAGCTTTCTTT
CDR3: CASRPKTGLGGAFF

D: TRBD2
V: TRBV25-1
size: NA
J: TRBJ2-3
DNA: TGTGCCAGCAGTGAAGCGAAACGGGGGGGACCAGATACGCAGTATTTT
CDR3: CASSEAKRGGPDTQYF

D: TRBD1
V: TRBV28
size: NA
J: TRBJ2-3
DNA: TGTGCCAGCAGTCGAATCCGGGACAGACCAGATACGCAGTATTTT
CDR3: CASSRIRDRPDTQYF

D: TRBD1
V: TRBV2
size: NA
J: TRBJ2-5
DNA: TGTGCCAGCAGTGGAGAACAGGGGACGGAGACCCAGTACTTC
CDR3: CASSGEQGTETQYF

D: NA
V: TRBV11-2
size: NA
J: TRBJ2-5
DNA: TGTGCCAGCAGCTCAAGAGGGGGAGTGGAGACCCAGTACTTC
CDR3: CASSSRGGVETQYF

D: NA
V: TRBV7-9
size: NA
J: TRBJ1-5
DNA: TGTGCCACCTCGGATCAGCCCCAGCATTTT
CDR3: CATSDQPQHF

D: TRBD2
V: TRBV19
size: NA
J: TRBJ2-3
DNA: TGTGCCAGTAGTTCGACCGGGACTAGCGGGAGAAGCACAGATACGCAGTATTTT
CDR3: CASSSTGTSGRSTDTQYF

D: NA
V: TRBV5-1
size: NA
J: TRBJ2-7
DNA: TGCGCCAGCAGAGCCCCCGGGCAGGGGATCTACGAGCAGTACTTC
CDR3: CASRAPGQGIYEQYF

D: NA
V: TRBV18
size: NA
J: TRBJ2-3
DNA: TGTGCCAGCTCACCTCCACCCCGGGACACGGTCGGCTCAGATACGCAGTATTTT
CDR3: CASSPPPRDTVGSDTQYF

D: NA
V: TRBV23-1
size: NA
J: TRBJ1-5
DNA: TGCGCCAGCAGTCAATCGTGCAATCACATCGATCCCCAGCATTTT
CDR3: CASSQSCNHIDPQHF

D: NA
V: TRBV3-1/TRBV3-2
size: NA
J: TRBJ1-6
DNA: TGTGCCAGCAGCCAAGAGGTGGGCTCACCCCTCCACTTT
CDR3: CASSQEVGSPLHF

D: NA
V: TRBV28
size: NA
J: TRBJ1-1
DNA: TGTGCCAGCAGCCAAGACAGTGAAGCTTTCTTT
CDR3: CASSQDSEAFF

D: TRBD1
V: TRBV4-1
size: NA
J: TRBJ2-7
DNA: TGCGCCAGCAGCCAGCCCCAGGGGGTTCCCTACGAGCAGTACTTC
CDR3: CASSQPQGVPYEQYF

D: NA
V: TRBV12-3/TRBV12-4
size: NA
J: TRBJ1-1
DNA: TGTGCCAGCAGAGGAGACGGGGACACTGAAGCTTTCTTT
CDR3: CASRGDGDTEAFF

D: NA
V: TRBV7-2
size: NA
J: TRBJ1-4
DNA: TGTGCCAGCAGCCTAAGGTCCGGGGGGACTAATGAAAAACTGTTTTTT
CDR3: CASSLRSGGTNEKLFF

D: NA
V: TRBV18
size: NA
J: TRBJ1-4
DNA: TGTGCCAGCTCACTACAGGGATCTAATGAAAAACTGTTTTTT
CDR3: CASSLQGSNEKLFF

D: NA
V: TRBV4-1
size: NA
J: TRBJ1-5
DNA: TGCGCCAGCAGCCAAGATTGGGGCGATCAGCCCCAGCATTTT
CDR3: CASSQDWGDQPQHF

D: TRBD2
V: TRBV4-2
size: NA
J: TRBJ2-3
DNA: TGTGCCAGCAGCCAAGAGTACCTAGCGGGGGCAGATACGCAGTATTTT
CDR3: CASSQEYLAGADTQYF

D: NA
V: TRBV29-1
size: NA
J: TRBJ2-5
DNA: TGCAGCGCCAGAAGAGCGGGTCTAGAGGAGACCCAGTACTTC
CDR3: CSARRAGLEETQYF

D: TRBD1
V: TRBV27
size: NA
J: TRBJ2-1
DNA: TGTGCCAGCAGTTGGACAGGGGAGAATGAGCAGTTCTTC
CDR3: CASSWTGENEQFF

D: TRBD1
V: TRBV28
size: NA
J: TRBJ1-2
DNA: TGTGCCAGCGAGGGAGTAGGGGGCGGATCTAGCCTTGGCTACACCTTC
CDR3: CASEGVGGGSSLGYTF

D: NA
V: TRBV29-1
size: NA
J: TRBJ2-2
DNA: TGCAGCGTGAAGAGTAATTGGGGGGAGCTGTTTTTT
CDR3: CSVKSNWGELFF

D: TRBD1
V: TRBV5-1
size: NA
J: TRBJ2-2
DNA: TGCGCCAGCAGCCAACAGGGGGTGAACACCGGGGAGCTGTTTTTT
CDR3: CASSQQGVNTGELFF

D: NA
V: TRBV18
size: few
J: TRBJ1-1
DNA: TGTGCCAGCTCACCGGCCCCGGGAGACGCTGAAGCTTTCTTT
CDR3: CASSPAPGDAEAFF

D: NA
V: TRBV3-1/TRBV3-2
size: NA
J: TRBJ1-6
DNA: TGTGCCAGCAGCCAAGATCGCGCCTTCGGGACCCTCCACTTT
CDR3: CASSQDRAFGTLHF